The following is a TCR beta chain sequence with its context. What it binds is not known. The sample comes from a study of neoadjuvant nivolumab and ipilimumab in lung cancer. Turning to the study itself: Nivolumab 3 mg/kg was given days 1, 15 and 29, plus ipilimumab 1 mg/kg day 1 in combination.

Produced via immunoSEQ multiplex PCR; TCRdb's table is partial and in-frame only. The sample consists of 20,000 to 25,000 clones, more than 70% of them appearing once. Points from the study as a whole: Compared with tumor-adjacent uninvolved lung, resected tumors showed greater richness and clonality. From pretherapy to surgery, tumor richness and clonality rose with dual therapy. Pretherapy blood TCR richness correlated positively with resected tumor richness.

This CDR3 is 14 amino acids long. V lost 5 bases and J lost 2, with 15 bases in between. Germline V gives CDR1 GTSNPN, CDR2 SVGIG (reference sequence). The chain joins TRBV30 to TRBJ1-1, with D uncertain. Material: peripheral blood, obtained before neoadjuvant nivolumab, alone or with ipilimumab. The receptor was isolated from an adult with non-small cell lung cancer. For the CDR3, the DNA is TGTGCCTGGGGGCGTGCCATCAAAAACACTGAAGCTTTCTTT. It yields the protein CAWGRAIKNTEAFF.